Below, 30 T cell receptor beta chains from the same sample are listed, as sequenced in a study of shared T cell receptors in the human thymus (dated by TCRdb to the early 2020s). Receptor libraries were prepared by the immunoSEQ multiplex PCR assay. The table was pulled from immuneACCESS by TCRdb, which kept in-frame rearrangements only. Such tables lose some clones; where checked, under half of the loss comes from unresolved V genes, and the rest has no known cause. The sample table shows 700,000 to 750,000 clones, and 70% to 90% are seen once. Around 0.0099% of the sample comes from the top ten. The same sample was also used in a study of human thymus T cells.

Source material: thymocytes. These receptors were collected from a girl under three years old with a congenital heart defect. Donor details come from another sample of the same person, matched by shared clones.

The chain employs TRBV29-1 and TRBJ2-3; no clear D. The CDR3 sequence is 12 residues long. Per the germline V gene, CDR1 is SQVTM and CDR2 is ANQGSEA. Trimming removed 4 bases from V and 1 base from J, with 6 bases in between. CDR3 amino acids: CSVVSGTDTQYF. For the CDR3, the DNA is TGCAGCGTTGTCAGTGGCACAGATACGCAGTATTTT.

The DNA for the CDR3 is TGCAGCGCTACGTGGGGGGTCGCAGAAAAACTGTTTTTT. This translates into CSATWGVAEKLFF. V is TRBV29-1 and J is TRBJ1-4; weak D call: TRBD1 (5 bases). The CDR3 is 13 amino acids. The germline V and J ends were trimmed by 7 bases and 8 bases, with 17 bases remaining between them. CDR1 and CDR2 from the germline V gene are SQVTM and ANQGSEA.

The rearrangement links TRBV27 to TRBJ2-3; a weak D match, TRBD2 (5 bases). Germline V gene data show CDR1 as MNHEY and CDR2 as SMNVEV (reference sequence). Trimming cost V 5 bases and J 2 bases, with 17 bases left between them. The CDR3 sequence is 16 residues long. CDR3 in amino acids: CASSPQLVSPTDTQYF. CDR3 bases: TGTGCCAGCAGTCCCCAACTAGTTTCACCCACAGATACGCAGTATTTT.

This clone was counted a few times. This sequence joins TRBV11-2 and TRBJ2-1; 8 nucleotides align to TRBD2. The length of the CDR3 is 18 residues. The germline V gene encodes CDR1 SGHAT and CDR2 FQNNGV. The V segment lost 0 bases and the J segment 5 bases; nucleotides outside the gene matches: 12. DNA of the CDR3: TGTGCCAGCAGCTTAGATCCGTTTCCAGCGGGGGAGAACAATGAGCAGTTCTTC. Translated: CASSLDPFPAGENNEQFF. Together with reference TRBV11-2 and TRBJ2-1, the CDR3 gives the full variable domain: EAGVAQSPRYKIIEKRQSVAFWCNPISGHATLYWYQQILGQGPKLLIQFQNNGVVDDSQLPKDRFSAERLKGVDSTLKIQPAKLEDSAVYLCASSLDPFPAGENNEQFFGPGTRLTVL.

This chain uses TRBV28 with TRBJ1-1, with TRBD1 identical over 7 bases. The length of the CDR3 is 17 residues. The trim removed 2 bases at V and 1 base at J, leaving 10 bases unmatched. Germline-derived CDR1 and CDR2 are MDHEN and SYDVKM. CDR3 DNA sequence: TGTGCCAGCAGTTTAGCTTGTGGACAGGTTAAGAACACTGAAGCTTTCTTT. Translated: CASSLACGQVKNTEAFF.

This chain uses TRBV10-1 with TRBJ2-3; 11 nucleotides line up with TRBD2. Germline V CDR1 and CDR2: WNHNN, SYGVQD (reference sequence). Unmatched junction bases numbered 12, after V lost 10 bases and J lost 0 bases. The length of the CDR3 is 17 residues. The CDR3 here is CATPSGGLPPSTDTQYF. CDR3 sequence (DNA): TGCGCCACCCCTAGCGGGGGGCTACCGCCCAGCACAGATACGCAGTATTTT.

This clone was observed a few times. The rearrangement joins TRBV15 to TRBJ2-3; D may be TRBD1 (5 bases). The germline V and J ends were trimmed by 2 bases and 2 bases, with 11 bases remaining between them. Looked up from germline, CDR1 is LNHNV and CDR2 is YYDKDF (reference sequence). This CDR3 has 15 residues. The CDR3 protein is CATSRQGGSTDTQYF. In DNA, the CDR3 is TGTGCCACCAGCAGACAGGGTGGGTCCACAGATACGCAGTATTTT.

The chain uses TRBV6-1 and TRBJ1-6; D is perhaps TRBD1 (6 bases). CDR1 is MNHNS, CDR2 SASEGT, per germline. CDR3 length equals 15 residues. Trimming took off 2 bases at V and 10 bases at J, with 15 bases between the two ends. The CDR3 DNA follows: TGTGCCAGCAGTGAACCAATGACAGGCCGGTCACCCCTCCACTTT. Encoded protein: CASSEPMTGRSPLHF.

This rearrangement joins TRBV6-1 to TRBJ1-2; tentative D call: TRBD1 (6 bases). Trimming took 5 bases from V and 4 from J, leaving 17 bases between them. This CDR3 contains 15 residues. Germline CDR1 MNHNS, CDR2 SASEGT. The CDR3 region is CASSFQDSPCYGYTF. CDR3 DNA: TGTGCCAGCAGTTTCCAGGACAGTCCGTGCTATGGCTACACCTTC.

Details on this clone: Germline is not matched at one junction end, which may reflect a read error. Other DNA sequences in this specimen translate into the identical CDR3. The chain is built from TRBV28 and TRBJ1-6; no definite D call. CDR1 MDHEN and CDR2 SYDVKM come from the germline V gene. The CDR3 has 19 amino acids. CDR3 amino acids: CASSLHPEGLGSYNSPLHF. The CDR3 DNA sequence: TGTGCCAGCAGTTTACACCCGGAGGGTCTTGGCTCCTATAATTCCCCCCTCCACTTT. The whole variable domain, filled in from reference TRBV28 and TRBJ1-6, reads DVKVTQSSRYLVKRTGEKVFLECVQDMDHENMFWYRQDPGLGLRLIYFSYDVKMKEKGDIPEGYSVSREKKERFSLILESASTNQTSMYLCASSLHPEGLGSYNSPLHFGNGTRLTVT.

This clone was recorded once. V and J are TRBV14 and TRBJ2-1, with TRBD2 matching 10 bases. V trimming: 3 bases; J trimming: 6 bases; junction bases outside the gene matches: 8. CDR1 SGHDN and CDR2 FVKESK come from the germline V gene. The CDR3 has 16 amino acids. The CDR3 region is CASSQGPERGGNEQFF. The CDR3 DNA follows: TGTGCCAGCAGCCAGGGCCCTGAGCGGGGGGGCAATGAGCAGTTCTTC.

This clone was seen a few times. The chain links TRBV30 to TRBJ2-2, with D possibly being TRBD1 (5 bases). The CDR3 runs to 12 residues. Germline CDR1 reads GTSNPN; CDR2 reads SVGIG (reference sequence). The ends were cut back, 3 bases at V and 7 bases at J, with 9 bases in the middle. The CDR3 protein is CAWRLQGGELFF. CDR3 sequence (DNA): TGTGCCTGGAGGCTTCAGGGCGGGGAGCTGTTTTTT.

The V call is TRBV4-1, the J call TRBJ1-5; possible D gene TRBD1, 5 bases. This CDR3 contains 19 residues. V was pared by 1 base and J by 0 bases, with 19 bases between. CDR1 and CDR2 from the germline V gene are MGHRA and YSYEKL. The DNA of the CDR3 is TGCGCCAGCAGCCAAGTTAACCCTTATTCTGGACATAGCAATCAGCCCCAGCATTTT. It specifies CASSQVNPYSGHSNQPQHF.

The J gene is TRBJ2-5, the V gene TRBV5-1, with D possibly matching TRBD1 (6 bases). CDR3 size: 15 residues. V gave up 0 bases and J gave up 1 base, with 10 bases separating them. The germline CDR1 and CDR2 sequences are SGHRS and YFSETQ. The DNA for the CDR3 is TGCGCCAGCAGCTTGGTAAGGGGGTTCCAAGAGACCCAGTACTTC. It encodes CASSLVRGFQETQYF.

V gene TRBV15 combines with J gene TRBJ1-1; D not resolved. V lost 1 base, J lost 2 bases, and 11 bases lay in between. This CDR3 has 15 residues. Germline CDR1 LNHNV, CDR2 YYDKDF (reference sequence). This chain's CDR3 is CATSRVGGGNTEAFF. DNA of the CDR3: TGTGCCACCAGCAGAGTTGGAGGAGGAAACACTGAAGCTTTCTTT.

The chain carries TRBV6-5 and TRBJ1-1; D may be TRBD1 (5 bases). Trimming shortened V by 6 bases and J by 1 base, and 9 bases separated the two germline ends. Germline V gene data show CDR1 as MNHEY and CDR2 as SVGAGI. This CDR3 has 13 residues. The chain's CDR3 is CASSRQRNTEAFF. CDR3 DNA sequence: TGTGCCAGCAGCAGACAGAGGAACACTGAAGCTTTCTTT.

This clone is a singleton in its sample. This chain uses TRBV6-6 with TRBJ1-1, with D maybe TRBD1 (5 bases). The CDR3 spans 12 residues. Trimming took off 6 bases at V and 7 bases at J, with 12 bases between the two ends. The germline gives CDR1 MNHNY, CDR2 SVGAGI (reference sequence). CDR3 region: CASSLDSSEAFF. CDR3 bases: TGTGCCAGCAGCCTAGACAGTAGTGAAGCTTTCTTT.

The V call is TRBV2, the J call TRBJ1-1; TRBD1 agrees at 7 bases. J was trimmed by 1 base and V by 2 bases; bases with no gene match: 1. The CDR3 contains 14 residues. Per the germline V gene, CDR1 is SNHLY and CDR2 is FYNNEI. The CDR3 DNA is TGTGCCAGCAGTGAATCAGGGGGGAACACTGAAGCTTTCTTT. It is translated as CASSESGGNTEAFF.

The V gene is TRBV6-1, the J gene TRBJ1-4; TRBD1 is a possible D gene (5 bases). The germline CDR1 and CDR2 sequences are MNHNS and SASEGT. Trimming removed 2 bases from V and 0 bases from J, with 25 bases in between. The CDR3 is 21 residues long. CDR3 coding DNA: TGTGCCAGCAGTGAAACAGGTTTCTACCATACTTCTATTCCAACTAATGAAAAACTGTTTTTT. As protein: CASSETGFYHTSIPTNEKLFF.

The CDR3 region has the DNA TGTGCCAGCAGCTCCCCAAGCGGGGTAAAGGAAAAACTGTTTTTT. Translation gives CASSSPSGVKEKLFF. This chain uses TRBV7-9 with TRBJ1-4; unclear D gene. The CDR3 contains 15 residues. CDR1 is SEHNR, CDR2 FQNEAQ, per germline (reference sequence). Between the trimmed V and J ends, which lost 4 bases and 8 bases, there was a span of 17 bases. Using reference TRBV7-9 and TRBJ1-4 for the parts outside the CDR3, the full variable domain is DTGVSQNPRHKITKRGQNVTFRCDPISEHNRLYWYRQTLGQGPEFLTYFQNEAQLEKSRLLSDRFSAERPKGSFSTLEIQRTEQGDSAMYLCASSSPSGVKEKLFFGSGTQLSVL.

The chain links TRBV28 to TRBJ1-5, with TRBD1 matching 7 bases. V lost 5 bases to trimming and J lost 2 bases; unmatched junction nucleotides: 6. Germline lookup yields CDR1 MDHEN and CDR2 SYDVKM. The CDR3 totals 15 residues. The CDR3 DNA follows: TGTGCCAGCAGTGTAGGGACAGCGGGCAATCAGCCCCAGCATTTT. Translation gives CASSVGTAGNQPQHF.

The rearrangement links TRBV29-1 to TRBJ2-5; 10 positions agree with TRBD1. This CDR3 has 14 residues. In germline, CDR1 is SQVTM, CDR2 ANQGSEA. V lost 6 bases and J lost 4; bases outside the gene matches: 8. In nucleotides, the CDR3 is TGCAGCGTGGGCAAGACAGGGGGCCGAGAGACCCAGTACTTC. It translates to CSVGKTGGRETQYF.

The chain uses TRBV6-6 and TRBJ1-2; 9 nucleotides match TRBD1. The CDR3 spans 13 residues. Germline-derived CDR1 and CDR2 are MNHNY and SVGAGI (reference sequence). V lost 8 bases to trimming and J lost 3 bases; unmatched junction nucleotides: 4. The CDR3 DNA reads as TGTGCCAGCCAACAGGGGGCCGACTATGGCTACACCTTC. Translating gives CASQQGADYGYTF.

The CDR3 is CASSLKADSSVQMTQYF. The CDR3 DNA reads as TGCGCCAGCAGCTTGAAGGCCGACAGCTCAGTCCAGATGACCCAGTACTTC. V is TRBV5-1 and J is TRBJ2-5, with D possibly being TRBD1 (5 bases). Germline CDR1 SGHRS, CDR2 YFSETQ. V lost 1 base, J lost 7 bases, and 23 bases lay in between. This CDR3 comprises 17 residues.

DNA of the CDR3: TGTGCCAGCAGCTTAGCCTCGAACGGACAGCTCCTAAATTCACCCCTCCACTTT. This gives the protein CASSLASNGQLLNSPLHF. The V and J genes are TRBV7-2 and TRBJ1-6, with D perhaps TRBD1 (6 bases). CDR1 and CDR2 from the germline V gene are SGHTA and FQGNSA. The CDR3 length is 18 residues. V was shortened by 0 bases and J by 7 bases, with 19 bases between the two germline ends.

The chain recombines TRBV4-2 with TRBJ1-3; 8 bases agree with TRBD1. Trimming at V came to 3 bases and at J to 7 bases, leaving 11 bases not matched to a gene. The CDR3 extends over 16 amino acids. Germline CDR1 is LGHNA and CDR2 is YNFKEQ. The CDR3: CASSQPGGAFWNTIYF. The CDR3 bases are TGTGCCAGCAGCCAGCCAGGGGGCGCGTTTTGGAACACCATATATTTT.

J is TRBJ2-7 and V is TRBV19, with D possibly TRBD1 on 6 matching bases. The CDR3 loop spans 15 amino acids. Between the trimmed V and J ends, which lost 5 bases and 3 bases, there was a span of 17 bases. Germline V gives CDR1 LNHDA, CDR2 SQIVND (reference sequence). CDR3 bases: TGTGCCAGTAGTCCCAGACAGGTGTACAACTACGAGCAGTACTTC. Protein sequence: CASSPRQVYNYEQYF.

The rearrangement joins TRBV6-4 to TRBJ2-2, with D maybe TRBD1 (6 bases). Germline V lookup: CDR1 MRHNA, CDR2 SNTAGT. The CDR3 contains 15 residues. The V gene lost 7 bases and the J gene lost 3 bases, with 15 bases spanning the gap. The CDR3 nucleotides are TGTGCCAGCACAGTTGGGGGACACCACACCGGGGAGCTGTTTTTT. Its translation: CASTVGGHHTGELFF.

This rearrangement joins TRBV25-1 to TRBJ2-1, with 14 bases that match TRBD2. The CDR3 loop spans 15 amino acids. Germline V gives CDR1 MGHDK, CDR2 SYGVNS. V lost 8 bases, J lost 4 bases, and 4 bases stayed unmatched. The CDR3 DNA sequence: TGTGCCAGCTGCTGGACTAGCGGGGGGTACAATGAGCAGTTCTTC. Encoded protein: CASCWTSGGYNEQFF. Together with reference TRBV25-1 and TRBJ2-1, the CDR3 gives the full variable domain: EADIYQTPRYLVIGTGKKITLECSQTMGHDKMYWYQQDPGMELHLIHYSYGVNSTEKGDLSSESTVSRIRTEHFPLTLESARPSHTSQYLCASCWTSGGYNEQFFGPGTRLTVL.

This clone has a single count. This sequence joins TRBV5-1 and TRBJ1-2; 12 bases align to TRBD1. Trimming took 1 base from V and 4 from J; bases not matched to a gene: 11. This CDR3 is 18 amino acids long. Germline CDR1 reads SGHRS; CDR2 reads YFSETQ. The DNA of the CDR3 is TGCGCCAGCAGCTTGAGTCCGGGACAGGGGGCGGCTACCTATGGCTACACCTTC. The encoded protein is CASSLSPGQGAATYGYTF. The whole variable domain, filled in from reference TRBV5-1 and TRBJ1-2, reads KAGVTQTPRYLIKTRGQQVTLSCSPISGHRSVSWYQQTPGQGLQFLFEYFSETQRNKGNFPGRFSGRQFSNSRSEMNVSTLELGDSALYLCASSLSPGQGAATYGYTFGSGTRLTVV.